This is a list of T cell receptor beta chains from one sample in a study of T cell repertoires in cytomegalovirus infection. Which antigens these TCRs recognize remains unknown. From the reads, TCRdb called clonotypes with MiXCR, one entry per CDR3 protein. The data show some 940,000 distinct CDR3 sequences, approximately 33% seen once. The sequencing used cultured CD8+ T cells from PBMCs, collected from culture after CMV antigen stimulation. Receptor source: a human donor in good health (CMV status not recorded). Some clones in this sample may be carry-over from other donors' samples. The CDR3 runs from the conserved cysteine through the conserved F or W. Fields, in order: clone size, J gene, D gene, V gene, CDR3 DNA, CDR3 protein. The D gene is left open where the match is weak. Clone sizes are given selectively: once, few, many, or a class where the clone is expanded.

NA	TRBJ1-2	TRBD1	TRBV2	TGTGCCAGCAGTGACAGGGGGCTCCACTATGGCTACACCTTC	CASSDRGLHYGYTF
many	TRBJ2-3	TRBD1	TRBV7-9	TGTGCCAGCAGCCGGGACAGGGGAGATACGCAGTATTTT	CASSRDRGDTQYF
NA	TRBJ1-2	NA	TRBV4-1	TGCGCCAGCAGCCAAGAGAGGCAGGGGTCGGGGGGAAACTATGGCTACACCTTC	CASSQERQGSGGNYGYTF
few	TRBJ1-2	NA	TRBV20-1	TGCAGTGCTAGTACAGACAACTATGGCTACACCTTC	CSASTDNYGYTF
NA	TRBJ2-3	TRBD1	TRBV2	TGTGCCAGCAGTGTGTTCAGGGGGCAGGATACGCAGTATTTT	CASSVFRGQDTQYF
NA	TRBJ2-1	TRBD2	TRBV20-1	TGCAGTGCTAGCGGGGGGGGTGAGCAGTTCTTC	CSASGGGEQFF
few	TRBJ1-3	TRBD1	TRBV10-3	TGTGCCATCAGTGATGGACAGGGGTTGTCTCGAAACACCATATATTTT	CAISDGQGLSRNTIYF
NA	TRBJ2-2	NA	TRBV20-1	TGCAGTGCTTCCCCTCCGGTGGGCACCGGGGAGCTGTTTTTT	CSASPPVGTGELFF
few	TRBJ2-1	TRBD2	TRBV11-3	TGTGCCAGCAGCTCCCGGAAGGCTAGCGGCGTCAATGAGCAGTTCTTC	CASSSRKASGVNEQFF
NA	TRBJ1-3	TRBD1	TRBV9	TGTGCCAGCAGCGAACCTAGGACAGGGGTCTCTGGAAACACCATATATTTT	CASSEPRTGVSGNTIYF
many	TRBJ1-1	TRBD1	TRBV7-2	TGTGCCAGCAGCCCCCGGGACAGGGGCACTGAAGCTTTCTTT	CASSPRDRGTEAFF
NA	TRBJ2-6	NA	TRBV27	TGTGCCAGCAGTTCAGGAGGGGCCAACGTCCTGACTTTC	CASSSGGANVLTF
NA	TRBJ1-1	NA	TRBV2	TGTGCCAGCAGTGAAGGGGTAGGGAGGAGACCTGAAGCTTTCTTT	CASSEGVGRRPEAFF
few	TRBJ2-7	TRBD1	TRBV7-9	TGTGCCAGCAGCCGGTCGGGGACAGTCCCCTACGAGCAGTACTTC	CASSRSGTVPYEQYF
few	TRBJ2-3	TRBD1	TRBV10-3	TGTGCCATCAGGCCGGGACAGGGGGCGGATACGCAGTATTTT	CAIRPGQGADTQYF
many	TRBJ1-1	NA	TRBV12-3/TRBV12-4	TGTGCCAGCAGTTTAAGGACAGCTCGGGAAGAAGCTTTCTTT	CASSLRTAREEAFF
NA	TRBJ1-6	TRBD1	TRBV20-1	TGCAGTGCGGGAAAGACAGGGAGGTGGAATTCACCCCTCCACTTT	CSAGKTGRWNSPLHF
NA	TRBJ2-2	NA	TRBV10-3	TGTGCCATCAGCGGGGACACCGGGGAGCTGTTTTTT	CAISGDTGELFF
few	TRBJ2-5	TRBD2	TRBV7-9	TGTGCCAGCCGGGGGGAGAACCAAGAGACCCAGTACTTC	CASRGENQETQYF
NA	TRBJ2-7	NA	TRBV20-1	TGCAGTGCCATCCTGGGGATCTACGAGCAGTACTTC	CSAILGIYEQYF
few	TRBJ2-1	TRBD2	TRBV20-1	TGCAGTGCCTACGCCGCTGCTAGCGGGGGGGGTTACTCCTACAATGAGCAGTTCTTC	CSAYAAASGGGYSYNEQFF
NA	TRBJ2-5	NA	TRBV2	TGTGCCAGCAGTGATCCAGACAGATCACAAGAGACCCAGTACTTC	CASSDPDRSQETQYF
few	TRBJ2-5	NA	TRBV28	TGTGCCAGCAGTACCTGGACAGAGCAAGAGACCCAGTACTTC	CASSTWTEQETQYF
NA	TRBJ1-2	NA	TRBV11-2	TGTGCCAGCAGCTTAGACCCAGGGGTTTTGGATGGCTACACCTTC	CASSLDPGVLDGYTF
few	TRBJ2-1	NA	TRBV15	TGTGCCACCAGCAGAGATAGGGATCGCGACAATGAGCAGTTCTTC	CATSRDRDRDNEQFF
many	TRBJ2-7	TRBD2	TRBV12-3/TRBV12-4	TGTGCCAGCAGTTTCCGCGGGGGGGCGTACGAGCAGTACTTC	CASSFRGGAYEQYF
NA	TRBJ2-1	TRBD2	TRBV11-3	TGTGCCAGCAGCTTAGATGGGCTAGCGGGGGGGAATGAGCAGTTCTTC	CASSLDGLAGGNEQFF
many	TRBJ2-2	TRBD2	TRBV7-9	TGTGCCAGCAGCTCCGCAGGGAGGGGGAACACCGGGGAGCTGTTTTTT	CASSSAGRGNTGELFF
few	TRBJ2-7	TRBD1	TRBV6-1	TGTGCCAGCAGTGACAGGGGGCCCTACGAGCAGTACTTC	CASSDRGPYEQYF
NA	TRBJ1-6	TRBD1	TRBV7-9	TGTGCCAGCAGCCCACCGGGACAGGGGGCTAGATCACCCCTCCACTTT	CASSPPGQGARSPLHF
NA	TRBJ1-6	NA	TRBV7-3	TGTGCCAGCAGGGGGGGCGGACGGGCCTATAATTCACCCCTCCACTTT	CASRGGGRAYNSPLHF
many	TRBJ2-1	NA	TRBV7-8	TGTGCCAGCAGCTTAGTTAGAGACAATGAGCAGTTCTTC	CASSLVRDNEQFF
NA	TRBJ2-7	TRBD2	TRBV7-9	TGTGCCAGCAGCTCGGGACTAGCGCGTGCCTACGAGCAGTACTTC	CASSSGLARAYEQYF
NA	TRBJ1-4	TRBD1	TRBV27	TGTGCCAGCAGCCCGCCGGGACAGCTTTCTGAAAAACTGTTTTTT	CASSPPGQLSEKLFF
many	TRBJ2-3	TRBD2	TRBV7-2	TGTGCCAGCAGCTTACGGGCGGGACTAGCGGGGGACACCCCTGGCACAGATACGCAGTATTTT	CASSLRAGLAGDTPGTDTQYF
few	TRBJ2-1	NA	TRBV7-9	TGTGCCAGCAGCACGACAGGTCCAGGGGATGAGCAGTTCTTC	CASSTTGPGDEQFF
few	TRBJ2-1	TRBD1	TRBV27	TGTGCCAGCAGTTTTGACAGGGCCAATGAGCAGTTCTTC	CASSFDRANEQFF
NA	TRBJ2-7	NA	TRBV2	TGTGCCAGCGTGGGGGGGACAGGCTACGAGCAGTACTTC	CASVGGTGYEQYF
few	TRBJ2-5	NA	TRBV5-4	TGTGCCAGCAGCTTGGCGGAGGCTTACAGGGACCAAGAGACCCAGTACTTC	CASSLAEAYRDQETQYF
NA	TRBJ1-2	NA	TRBV29-1	TGCAGCGGGCTGGATCCGTATGGCTACACCTTC	CSGLDPYGYTF
NA	TRBJ2-2	NA	TRBV6-1	TGTGCCAGCAGTGATATGGGGTCCCCCGTAGGGCTGTTTTTT	CASSDMGSPVGLFF
many	TRBJ2-3	NA	TRBV7-2	TGTGCCAGCAGCTTAGCGAGGTCCCTGGCTTCCCCAGATACGCAGTATTTT	CASSLARSLASPDTQYF
once	TRBJ2-2	TRBD1	TRBV4-1	TGCGCCAGCAGCCAAGCTTACTCAGGACAGGGCCTCAACACCGGGGAGCTGTTTTTT	CASSQAYSGQGLNTGELFF
many	TRBJ2-1	TRBD1	TRBV6-1	TGTGCCAGCGGGGACAGGGGTTACAATGAGCAGTTCTTC	CASGDRGYNEQFF
NA	TRBJ2-2	NA	TRBV4-1	TGCGCCAACAGCCAAGAACTAGCGAACACCGGGGAGCTGTTTTTT	CANSQELANTGELFF
NA	TRBJ1-2	NA	TRBV7-9	TGTGCCAGCAGCTACGACCGATATGGCTACACCTTC	CASSYDRYGYTF
few	TRBJ2-3	NA	TRBV11-2	TGTGCCAGCAGCTCCCCACGACTCCATTATTTT	CASSSPRLHYF
NA	TRBJ1-2	NA	TRBV4-3	TGCGCCAGCAGCCTAAACAGCGCGCATGGCTACACCTTC	CASSLNSAHGYTF
NA	TRBJ2-5	TRBD2	TRBV7-2	TGTGCCAGCAGTTCGGTCAGTGGGGGGGGAGAAGAGACCCAGTACTTC	CASSSVSGGGEETQYF
NA	TRBJ2-5	TRBD2	TRBV7-6	TGTGCCAGCAGCTTAGCAGGCGGGGGGGCCCGAGAGACCCAGTACTTC	CASSLAGGGARETQYF
few	TRBJ2-3	TRBD2	TRBV5-4	TGTGCCAGCAGTTTAGCGGGGGACGCCACAGATACGCAGTATTTT	CASSLAGDATDTQYF